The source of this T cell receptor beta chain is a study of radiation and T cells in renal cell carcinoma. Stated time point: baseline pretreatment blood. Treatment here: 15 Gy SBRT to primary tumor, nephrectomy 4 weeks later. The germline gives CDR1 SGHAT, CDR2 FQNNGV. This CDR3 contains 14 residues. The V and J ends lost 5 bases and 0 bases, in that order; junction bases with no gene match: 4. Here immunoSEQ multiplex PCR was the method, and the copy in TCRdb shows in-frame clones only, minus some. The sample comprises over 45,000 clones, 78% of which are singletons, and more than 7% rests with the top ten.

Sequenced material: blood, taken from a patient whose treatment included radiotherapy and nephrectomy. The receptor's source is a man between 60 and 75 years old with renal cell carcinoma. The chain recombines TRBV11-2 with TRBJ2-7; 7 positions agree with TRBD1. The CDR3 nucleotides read TGTGCCAGCAGCCAGGACAGGAACTCCTACGAGCAGTACGTC. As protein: CASSQDRNSYEQYV.